This entry lists 3 T cell receptor beta chains sequenced from one sample in a study of control samples from healthy donors and cancer patients. The data were produced by immunoSEQ multiplex PCR, yet TCRdb's version contains in-frame clones alone and is incomplete. The data hold approximately 58,000 clones, with over 75% observed a single time. The sample comprised PBMCs. These receptors were taken from a woman in her fifties or sixties with lung cancer.

The sample holds one count of this clone. V and J are TRBV2 and TRBJ2-2; 8 bases are shared with TRBD1. V gave up 4 bases and J gave up 3 bases; unmatched junction bases: 7. Germline CDR1 reads SNHLY; CDR2 reads FYNNEI. The CDR3 runs 16 residues. The CDR3 DNA reads TGTGCCAGCAGTGTAGGCAGGGGGCCCTACACCGGGGAGCTGTTTTTT. Translation: CASSVGRGPYTGELFF. Together with reference TRBV2 and TRBJ2-2, the CDR3 gives the full variable domain: EPEVTQTPSHQVTQMGQEVILRCVPISNHLYFYWYRQILGQKVEFLVSFYNNEISEKSEIFDDQFSVERPDGSNFTLKIRSTKLEDSAMYFCASSVGRGPYTGELFFGEGSRLTVL.

This clone was detected only a few times. The V gene is TRBV6-2 or TRBV6-3, the J gene TRBJ2-1, with 9 bases identical to TRBD1. V dropped 4 bases and J dropped 7; count of bases not matched to a gene: 8. Germline lookup yields CDR1 MNHEY and CDR2 SVGEGT. This CDR3 is 15 amino acids long. The DNA for the CDR3 is TGTGCCAGCAGTTTCCGACAGGGGGGGTATAATGAGCAGTTCTTC. It encodes CASSFRQGGYNEQFF.

The rearrangement joins TRBV11-2 to TRBJ1-3; D unresolved. This CDR3 contains 13 residues. Germline CDR1 is SGHAT and CDR2 is FQNNGV. Trimming cost V 0 bases and J 5 bases, with 5 bases left between them. For the CDR3, the DNA is TGTGCCAGCAGCTTAGATAACAGAAACACCATATATTTT. As protein: CASSLDNRNTIYF.